This entry concerns a single TCR beta chain. The CDR3 spans 15 residues. Trimming took 0 bases from V and 2 from J, leaving 14 bases between them. Germline CDR1 reads SQVTM; CDR2 reads ANQGSEA. The data derive from a study of blood T cell repertoires in COVID-19. The assay was immunoSEQ multiplex PCR, and TCRdb's table has in-frame clones only and misses some. The table includes under 150,000 clones, approximately 90% detected once. The chain couples TRBV29-1 to TRBJ2-7; D is perhaps TRBD1 (6 bases). The specimen was peripheral blood. This TCR was sampled from a woman aged 50 to 65 with acute or convalescent COVID-19. In DNA, the CDR3 is TGCAGCGTTGAAGATCAGACAGGCGCTACCTACGAGCAGTACTTC. Protein: CSVEDQTGATYEQYF.